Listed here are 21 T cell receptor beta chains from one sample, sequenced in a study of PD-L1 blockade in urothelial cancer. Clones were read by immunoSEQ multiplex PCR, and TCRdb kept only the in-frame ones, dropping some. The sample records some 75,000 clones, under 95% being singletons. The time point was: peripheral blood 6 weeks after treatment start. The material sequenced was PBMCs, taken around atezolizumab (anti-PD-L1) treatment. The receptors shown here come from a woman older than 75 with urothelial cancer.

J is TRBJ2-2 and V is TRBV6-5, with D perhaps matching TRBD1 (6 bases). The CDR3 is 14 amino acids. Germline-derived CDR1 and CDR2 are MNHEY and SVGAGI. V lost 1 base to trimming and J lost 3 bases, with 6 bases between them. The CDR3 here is CASSYYRDTGELFF. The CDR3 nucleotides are TGTGCCAGCAGTTACTACAGGGACACCGGGGAGCTGTTTTTT.

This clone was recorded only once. The CDR3 loop is CASSSDRELYGYTF. The CDR3 DNA follows: TGTGCCAGCAGCTCGGACAGGGAGCTCTATGGCTACACCTTC. The chain recombines TRBV5-4 with TRBJ1-2; 8 bases line up with TRBD1. Trimming took 3 bases from V and 4 from J; bases not matched to a gene: 5. The germline V gene has CDR1 SGHNT and CDR2 YYREEE (reference sequence). CDR3 length: 14 residues.

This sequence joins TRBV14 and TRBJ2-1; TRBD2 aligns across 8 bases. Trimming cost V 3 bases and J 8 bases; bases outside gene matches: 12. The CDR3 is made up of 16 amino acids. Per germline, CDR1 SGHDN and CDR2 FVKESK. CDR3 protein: CASSQRPGLGRYEQFF. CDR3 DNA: TGTGCCAGCAGCCAGAGACCGGGACTAGGACGTTATGAGCAGTTCTTC.

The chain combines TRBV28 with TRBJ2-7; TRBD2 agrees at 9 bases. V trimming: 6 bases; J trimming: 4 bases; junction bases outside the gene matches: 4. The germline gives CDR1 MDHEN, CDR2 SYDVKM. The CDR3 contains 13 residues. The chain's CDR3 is CASRGGRAYEQYF. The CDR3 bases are TGTGCCAGCAGGGGCGGGAGGGCGTACGAGCAGTACTTC.

CDR3 loop: CASSLDGQANTEAFF. CDR3 in DNA: TGTGCCAGCAGCTTGGATGGACAGGCAAACACTGAAGCTTTCTTT. The chain joins TRBV7-3 to TRBJ1-1, with TRBD1 matching 7 bases. CDR1 and CDR2 from the germline V gene are SGHTA and FQGTGA. This CDR3 contains 15 residues. V lost 3 bases, J lost 2 bases, and 6 bases stayed unmatched.

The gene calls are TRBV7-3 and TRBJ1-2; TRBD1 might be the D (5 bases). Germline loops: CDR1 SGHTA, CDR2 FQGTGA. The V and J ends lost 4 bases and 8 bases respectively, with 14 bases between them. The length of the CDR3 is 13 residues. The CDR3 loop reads CASSSPSGNGYTF. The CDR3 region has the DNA TGTGCCAGCAGCTCGCCCTCAGGGAACGGCTACACCTTC.

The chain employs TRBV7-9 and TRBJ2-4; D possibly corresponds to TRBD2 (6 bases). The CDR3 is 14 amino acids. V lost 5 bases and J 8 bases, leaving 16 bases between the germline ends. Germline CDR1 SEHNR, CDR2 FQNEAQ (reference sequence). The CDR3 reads CASSVPTRMDIQYF. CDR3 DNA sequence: TGTGCCAGCAGCGTTCCGACTAGAATGGACATTCAGTACTTC.

Here the CDR3 DNA reads TGCGCCAGCAGCGTTTCCGGGACTAGAACTAACGAGCAGTACTTC. Translating gives CASSVSGTRTNEQYF. This chain uses TRBV5-1 with TRBJ2-7; TRBD2 matches at 8 bases. Per germline, CDR1 SGHRS and CDR2 YFSETQ. Trimming at V came to 4 bases and at J to 5 bases, leaving 11 bases not matched to a gene. There are 15 residues in the CDR3.

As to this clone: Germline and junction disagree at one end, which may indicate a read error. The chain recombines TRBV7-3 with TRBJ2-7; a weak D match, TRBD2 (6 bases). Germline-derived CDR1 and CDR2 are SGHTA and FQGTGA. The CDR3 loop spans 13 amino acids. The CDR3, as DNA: TGTGCCAGCAGCGCGGGGACGGAGTACGAGCAGTGCTTC. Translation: CASSAGTEYEQCF.

The CDR3 region is CASSQTGYGYTF. CDR3 nucleotides: TGTGCCAGCAGTCAAACGGGGTATGGCTACACCTTC. This chain links TRBV28 with TRBJ1-2, with no clear D. The germline CDR1 and CDR2 sequences are MDHEN and SYDVKM. This CDR3 is 12 amino acids long. V lost 5 bases and J lost 5, with 9 bases in between.

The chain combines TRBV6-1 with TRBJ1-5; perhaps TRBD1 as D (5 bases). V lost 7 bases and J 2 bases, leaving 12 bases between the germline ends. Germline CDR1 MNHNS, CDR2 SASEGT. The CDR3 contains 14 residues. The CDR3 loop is CASNRGDGNQPQHF. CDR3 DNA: TGTGCCAGCAATCGGGGGGATGGCAATCAGCCCCAGCATTTT.

CDR3 protein: CASSPSGGGNEQYF. The CDR3 region has the DNA TGTGCCAGCTCGCCCTCCGGAGGGGGCAACGAGCAGTACTTC. The chain is built from TRBV18 and TRBJ2-7, with D possibly matching TRBD1 (7 bases). CDR3 length equals 14 residues. The V gene lost 6 bases and the J gene lost 5 bases, with 17 bases spanning the gap. The germline V gene encodes CDR1 KGHSH and CDR2 LQKENI.

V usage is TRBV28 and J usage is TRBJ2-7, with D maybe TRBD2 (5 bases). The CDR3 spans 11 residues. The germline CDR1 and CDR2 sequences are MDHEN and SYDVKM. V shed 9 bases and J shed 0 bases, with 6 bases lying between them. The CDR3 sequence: CASRGSYEQYF. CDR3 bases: TGTGCCAGTCGGGGCTCCTACGAGCAGTACTTC. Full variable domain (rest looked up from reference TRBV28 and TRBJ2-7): DVKVTQSSRYLVKRTGEKVFLECVQDMDHENMFWYRQDPGLGLRLIYFSYDVKMKEKGDIPEGYSVSREKKERFSLILESASTNQTSMYLCASRGSYEQYFGPGTRLTVT.

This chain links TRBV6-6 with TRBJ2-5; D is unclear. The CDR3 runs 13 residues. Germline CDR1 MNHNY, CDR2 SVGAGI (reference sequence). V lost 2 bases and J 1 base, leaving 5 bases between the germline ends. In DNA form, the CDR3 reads TGTGCCAGCAGTTACGACTTCCAAGAGACCCAGTACTTC. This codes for CASSYDFQETQYF.

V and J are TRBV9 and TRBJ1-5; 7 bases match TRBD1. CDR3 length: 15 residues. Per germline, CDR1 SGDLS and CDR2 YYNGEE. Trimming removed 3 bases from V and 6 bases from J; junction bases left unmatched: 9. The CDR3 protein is CASSEGAIEGQPQHF. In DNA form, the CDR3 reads TGTGCCAGCAGCGAGGGGGCAATCGAGGGTCAGCCCCAGCATTTT.

The CDR3, as DNA: TGTGCCAGCAGCTTAGGGCTTTTGTACGAGCAGTACTTC. The encoded protein is CASSLGLLYEQYF. The rearrangement links TRBV7-3 to TRBJ2-7; the D is unclear. Germline V CDR1 and CDR2: SGHTA, FQGTGA. CDR3 size: 13 residues. V lost 2 bases, J lost 4 bases, and 9 bases lay in between.

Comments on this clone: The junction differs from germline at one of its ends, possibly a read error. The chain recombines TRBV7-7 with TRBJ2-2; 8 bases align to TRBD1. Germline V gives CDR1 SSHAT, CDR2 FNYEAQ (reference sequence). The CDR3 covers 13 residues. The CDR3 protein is CASSWDRTGELFF. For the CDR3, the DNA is TGTGCCAGCAGCTGGGACAGGACCGGGGAGTTGTTTTTT.

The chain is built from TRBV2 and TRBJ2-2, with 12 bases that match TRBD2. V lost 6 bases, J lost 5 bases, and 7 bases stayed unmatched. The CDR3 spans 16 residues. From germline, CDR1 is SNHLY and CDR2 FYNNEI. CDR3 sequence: CASRVLAGGRTGELFF. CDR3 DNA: TGTGCCAGCAGAGTACTAGCGGGAGGACGGACCGGGGAGCTGTTTTTT. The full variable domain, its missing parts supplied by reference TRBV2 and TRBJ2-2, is EPEVTQTPSHQVTQMGQEVILRCVPISNHLYFYWYRQILGQKVEFLVSFYNNEISEKSEIFDDQFSVERPDGSNFTLKIRSTKLEDSAMYFCASRVLAGGRTGELFFGEGSRLTVL.

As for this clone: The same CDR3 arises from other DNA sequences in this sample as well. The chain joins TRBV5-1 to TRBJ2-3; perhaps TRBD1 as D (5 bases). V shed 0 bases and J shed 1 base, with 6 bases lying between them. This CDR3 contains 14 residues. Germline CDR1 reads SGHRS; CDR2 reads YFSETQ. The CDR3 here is CASSLEGGTDTQYF. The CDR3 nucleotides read TGCGCCAGCAGCTTGGAAGGGGGCACAGATACGCAGTATTTT.

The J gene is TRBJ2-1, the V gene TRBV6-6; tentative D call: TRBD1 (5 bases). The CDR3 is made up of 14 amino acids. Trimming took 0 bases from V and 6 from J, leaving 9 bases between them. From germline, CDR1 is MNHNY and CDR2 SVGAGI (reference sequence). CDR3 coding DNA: TGTGCCAGCAGTTACTCGGGGCTACTCAATGAGCAGTTCTTC. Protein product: CASSYSGLLNEQFF.

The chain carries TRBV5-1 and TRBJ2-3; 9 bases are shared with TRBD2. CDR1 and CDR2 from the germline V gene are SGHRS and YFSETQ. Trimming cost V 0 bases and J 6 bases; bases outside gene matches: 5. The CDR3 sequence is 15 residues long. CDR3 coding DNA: TGCGCCAGCAGCTTGGGGGCGGGAGGGCCGGATACGCAGTATTTT. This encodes CASSLGAGGPDTQYF.